Shown below are 7 T cell receptor delta chains from a single sample sequenced in a study of Vδ1+ human thymocytes. The study, taken as a whole, reports: Thymic TRG and TRD repertoires appeared highly polyclonal, with Gaussian CDR3 length distributions.

No cognate antigen is known for these TCRs. RNA was extracted from the cells and then reverse transcribed. The CDR3 regions were amplified by multiplex PCR from V-gene primers to a constant-region primer. TCRdb re-called the multiplex PCR reads using CATT. Of tens of thousands of delta-chain clones in the sample, approximately 30% are singletons; the top ten hold approximately 1.4%. Sequencing input: Vdelta1+ gamma-delta thymocytes from the thymus. The subset here: FACS-sorted CD3+ TCRalphabeta- TCRVdelta1+ TCRVdelta2- thymocytes. The receptors here all came from a boy under two years old who had congenital heart surgery.

For this clone: Other DNA sequences within the sample encode an identical CDR3. V usage is TRDV1 and J usage is TRDJ1, with TRDD3 matching 8 bases. CDR1 and CDR2 (germline): TSWWSYY, QGS. J was trimmed by 7 bases and V by 0 bases; bases with no gene match: 28. CDR3 length equals 22 residues. This CDR3 reads CALGELEGGSRFLGIQGAKLIF. The CDR3 region has the DNA TGTGCTCTTGGGGAACTAGAAGGGGGGAGCCGATTCCTGGGGATACAGGGGGCTAAACTCATCTTT.

The chain recombines TRDV1 with TRDJ1, with TRDD2 identical over 9 bases. CDR1 is TSWWSYY and CDR2 is QGS in the germline V gene. The trim removed 4 bases at V and 0 bases at J, leaving 21 bases unmatched. This CDR3 contains 21 residues. In DNA form, the CDR3 reads TGTGCTCTTGGGGCCCTCGGCCTTCCTACCACGCGGGGACTTTACACCGATAAACTCATCTTT. Translation gives CALGALGLPTTRGLYTDKLIF.

This clone appeared a few times. A read error may account for a junction end that differs from germline. The same CDR3 arises from other DNA sequences in this sample as well. The chain uses TRDV1 and TRDJ1; D is undetermined. CDR3 length: 15 amino acids. Germline CDR1 reads TSWWSYY; CDR2 reads QGS. The CDR3: CALGPRRSPPGKLIF. Written as DNA, the CDR3 is TGTGCTCTTGGGCCCCGGAGATCACCTCCTGGCAAACTTATCTTT.

This clone was picked up a small number of times. V is TRDV1 and J is TRDJ1; TRDD3 agrees at 11 bases. The CDR3 runs 16 residues. The V gene's germline CDR1 is TSWWSYY and CDR2 QGS. V lost 7 bases to trimming and J lost 5 bases; unmatched junction nucleotides: 12. The CDR3 reads CALALLGDKEEDKLIF. In DNA form, the CDR3 reads TGTGCTCTTGCCCTACTGGGGGATAAGGAGGAAGATAAACTCATCTTT.

Only a few counts were recorded for this clone. This chain links TRDV1 with TRDJ1; possible D gene TRDD3, 6 bases. There are 18 residues in the CDR3. V lost 1 base to trimming and J lost 0 bases, with 18 bases between them. Germline assignment: CDR1 TSWWSYY and CDR2 QGS. The CDR3 nucleotides are TGTGCTCTTGGGGAACCGAGCCTCAGGGGGAGGTACACCGATAAACTCATCTTT. This gives the protein CALGEPSLRGRYTDKLIF.

The chain combines TRDV1 with TRDJ1; possibly TRDD2 or TRDD3 for D (5 bases each). Trimming removed 5 bases at V and 4 bases at J, with 23 bases between. The CDR3 extends over 17 amino acids. Germline loops: CDR1 TSWWSYY, CDR2 QGS. DNA for the CDR3: TGTGCTCTTGGGCCCCCTACTGGTGGATATCGGAACGATAAACTCATCTTT. Amino acids: CALGPPTGGYRNDKLIF.

This clone was counted only a few times. V gene TRDV1 combines with J gene TRDJ1; D may be TRDD3 (5 bases). The CDR3 totals 16 residues. With 0 bases removed from V and 7 bases from J, the gap between germline ends came to 18 bases. Germline CDR1 is TSWWSYY and CDR2 is QGS. CDR3 nucleotides: TGTGCTCTTGGGGAACTCTACCCGGGGGGCCCGGGTAAACTCATCTTT. Protein sequence: CALGELYPGGPGKLIF.